The sequence of this T cell receptor beta chain was determined in a study of T-cell memory formation after mild COVID-19. Study results and limitations: Prior to infection, memory already included some responding clones, suggesting cross-reactive memory joined.

This clonotype was recorded a few times. Its target is not known. A single record per CDR3 protein comes from TCRdb applying MiXCR to the 5' RACE reads. The sample contains tens of thousands of distinct CDR3 sequences, 25% to 35% of which appear only once. The CDR3 loop spans 13 amino acids. The V segment lost 10 bases and the J segment 3 bases; nucleotides outside the gene matches: 8. In germline, CDR1 is SGHAT, CDR2 FQNNGV. The sequence was obtained from a man between 18 and 35 years old who had mild COVID-19 (a few samples of this study predate the infection). Cell type and time point are not known. The specimen sequenced was PBMCs or a T cell subset sorted from them (not recorded which). The V call is TRBV11-2, the J call TRBJ2-5; 7 bases map to TRBD2. The CDR3, as DNA: TGTGCCATCTCGCGGGGGTTAGAAGAGACCCAGTACTTC. This encodes CAISRGLEETQYF.